The T cell receptor (beta chain) under discussion was sequenced for a study of post-analysis software for immune sequencing data (dated by TCRdb to the mid-2010s). Background for the entire study: The recorded disease courses included relapsing-remitting, secondary progressive and progressive-relapsing multiple sclerosis, and some patients had no subtype annotation. The multiple sclerosis patient repertoires were compared with roughly twelve previously published healthy control repertoires from donors aged about 6 to 26 years. A subset of samples was prepared in parallel using single-end sample barcoding, then pooled and co-amplified after Illumina adapter ligation.

Broader findings and caveats from the paper: The multiple sclerosis patient group was slightly younger than the control group. Direct clustering with F measure showed strong co-clustering of samples prepared in the same batch, prompting a batch-effect correction. Significantly lower normalized Chao1 diversity was found in multiple sclerosis patients than in controls, suggesting substantial peripheral T-cell clonal expansion.

To demonstrate the VDJtools post-analysis software, the study profiled TCR beta repertoires from the peripheral blood of approximately twelve young patients with multiple sclerosis. Multiple sclerosis patients were children and adolescents aged about 6 to 16 years. Details on this clonotype: Its antigen has not been determined. Within one base of it there is no much larger clone, and no base qualities were kept.

The library relied on PCR. The run used an Illumina HiSeq 2500. Unique molecular identifiers were incorporated into TCR beta cDNA libraries to reduce PCR and sequencing biases. Every 1 to 10 million input T cells yielded 500,000 or so cDNA molecules, meaning each molecule approximated one T cell. The patient libraries were prepared and sequenced with the same protocol used for the earlier healthy control dataset. Samples belonging to the same batch were prepared together, multiplexed and sequenced on a shared HiSeq lane. The paper's processing steps were these. Raw barcoded reads were processed with MIGEC, discarding single-read molecular identifier groups before consensus assembly and CDR3 extraction. VDJtools was used for post-analysis of the clonotype tables, with diversity normalized by down-sampling every dataset to the smallest sample size. To correct batch-related cross-sample contamination, repertoire overlap clustering matched CDR3 amino acid sequences but not nucleotide sequences. Clones were called with MiXCR by TCRdb after fastp trimmed the public reads at Q25, and only in-frame beta chains were retained. Rows with one shared CDR3 protein collapse into an entry with the most common genes and DNA. TCRdb, not the authors, supplied the V and J calls. This sample gives fewer than 900,000 distinct CDR3 sequences in total; about 45% of them show up just once. The ten largest make up roughly 4.9% of the sample.

The sequence was obtained from a girl aged 10-17 years with multiple sclerosis. The specimen sequenced was blood.

Read as DNA, the sequence is TGTGCCAGCAGAGTGGGACTCTCGGATACGCAGTATTTT. Its product reads: CASRVGLSDTQYF. Recombination connected TRBV28 to TRBJ2-3; the D gene is perhaps TRBD2, from 6 matching bases. The germline V gene specifies MDHEN as CDR1 and SYDVKM as CDR2. There are 13 amino acids in the CDR3, from cysteine to phenylalanine inclusive. The retained sequence is limited to the CDR3, 39 bases, with the frame set at the first base. V sheds 6 bases and J sheds 6 bases, leaving 13 bases between their ends.